One sample yielded the 21 T cell receptor beta chains listed below, sequenced in a study of blood T cell repertoires in COVID-19. The data were produced by immunoSEQ multiplex PCR, yet TCRdb's version contains in-frame clones alone and is incomplete. The sample lists around 280,000 clones; roughly 87% were seen once. The sample consisted of PBMCs or T cells enriched from blood (not recorded which). The receptors shown here come from a woman between 40 and 50 years old who had recovered from COVID-19.

The V and J genes are TRBV4-1 and TRBJ2-6; 10 bases are a match to TRBD2. V was pared by 1 base and J by 3 bases, with 6 bases of the junction left unmatched. CDR1 is MGHRA and CDR2 is YSYEKL in the germline V gene. This CDR3 comprises 18 residues. Written as DNA, the CDR3 is TGCGCCAGCAGCCAAGCAGCTAGCGGGAGTGGTGGGGCCAACGTCCTGACTTTC. It specifies CASSQAASGSGGANVLTF.

The chain combines TRBV28 with TRBJ2-7; 9 nucleotides line up with TRBD2. Germline loops: CDR1 MDHEN, CDR2 SYDVKM. V lost 3 bases to trimming and J lost 6 bases; unmatched junction nucleotides: 12. This CDR3 spans 16 amino acids. Here the CDR3 DNA reads TGTGCCAGCAGTTTTGCGGGAGGGCCCAAGGTTGCCGAGCAGTACTTC. Protein product: CASSFAGGPKVAEQYF.

The V call is TRBV5-1, the J call TRBJ2-7; 9 bases are a match to TRBD1. CDR1 is SGHRS and CDR2 is YFSETQ in the germline V gene. V shed 1 base and J 5 bases; nucleotides not matched to a gene: 4. This CDR3 contains 14 residues. CDR3 region: CASSLQTGGNEQYF. DNA for the CDR3: TGCGCCAGCAGCTTGCAGACAGGGGGGAACGAGCAGTACTTC.

This chain joins TRBV30 and TRBJ1-2, with 7 nucleotides matching TRBD1. Germline lookup yields CDR1 GTSNPN and CDR2 SVGIG (reference sequence). The CDR3 is 14 residues long. V gave up 1 base and J gave up 2 bases; unmatched junction bases: 4. The CDR3 loop is CAWSGGQLNYGYTF. The CDR3 DNA reads as TGTGCCTGGAGTGGGGGACAGCTCAACTATGGCTACACCTTC.

The chain carries TRBV30 and TRBJ2-7; 9 bases map to TRBD2. Trimming cost V 5 bases and J 5 bases; bases outside gene matches: 4. Per the germline V gene, CDR1 is GTSNPN and CDR2 is SVGIG (reference sequence). The CDR3 is 12 amino acids. The chain's CDR3 is CAWEGLAHEQYF. CDR3 coding DNA: TGTGCCTGGGAGGGACTAGCCCACGAGCAGTACTTC.

The chain recombines TRBV6-5 with TRBJ1-6, with a possible D match to TRBD1 (6 bases). Deletions cut 10 bases from V and 4 bases from J, with 17 bases between. This CDR3 comprises 15 residues. The germline V gene has CDR1 MNHEY and CDR2 SVGAGI. The CDR3 reads CATNLGQGYNSPLHF. The DNA for the CDR3 is TGTGCCACCAACTTAGGGCAGGGGTATAATTCACCCCTCCACTTT.

This chain links TRBV27 with TRBJ1-2; no firm D call. The CDR3 has 12 residues. Germline lookup yields CDR1 MNHEY and CDR2 SMNVEV (reference sequence). V was clipped by 1 base and J by 8 bases, with 8 bases between them. The CDR3 DNA sequence: TGTGCCAGCAGTTTATACGGAGAGGGCTACACCTTC. Translating gives CASSLYGEGYTF.

This rearrangement joins TRBV27 to TRBJ2-1; 7 positions match TRBD2. V lost 5 bases and J lost 10; bases outside the gene matches: 11. From germline, CDR1 is MNHEY and CDR2 SMNVEV (reference sequence). CDR3 size: 14 residues. The CDR3 spells CASSRASPGREQFF. The CDR3 DNA reads TGTGCCAGCAGTAGGGCCAGCCCCGGGAGGGAGCAGTTCTTC.

V usage is TRBV18 and J usage is TRBJ2-7; 10 bases are a match to TRBD1. The germline V gene encodes CDR1 KGHSH and CDR2 LQKENI. Trimming at V came to 5 bases and at J to 13 bases, leaving 14 bases not matched to a gene. There are 14 residues in the CDR3. The CDR3 protein is CASSGDRGPLSGYF. CDR3 sequence (DNA): TGTGCCAGCTCAGGCGACAGGGGGCCTTTATCGGGCTACTTC.

The chain combines TRBV4-1 with TRBJ1-2, with D tentatively TRBD1 (6 bases). CDR3 size: 18 residues. The ends were cut back, 0 bases at V and 3 bases at J, with 20 bases in the middle. CDR1 is MGHRA, CDR2 YSYEKL, per germline. Here the CDR3 reads CASSQDRRGAVRDYGYTF. CDR3 coding DNA: TGCGCCAGCAGCCAAGATCGACGGGGGGCCGTTCGGGACTATGGCTACACCTTC.

The chain is built from TRBV5-1 and TRBJ2-3, with D perhaps matching TRBD2 (6 bases). Trimming stripped 6 bases from V and 0 bases from J, with 14 bases between. This CDR3 has 15 residues. Per germline, CDR1 SGHRS and CDR2 YFSETQ. CDR3 amino acids: CASNGGRISTDTQYF. The CDR3 bases are TGCGCCAGCAACGGTGGGAGGATTAGCACAGATACGCAGTATTTT.

The chain recombines TRBV11-3 with TRBJ2-1; D is possibly TRBD2 (5 bases). Trimming took off 3 bases at V and 4 bases at J, with 16 bases between the two ends. This CDR3 region has 16 residues. Germline loops: CDR1 SGHNT, CDR2 YENEEA. The CDR3 reads CASSLGGSRSYNEQFF. In DNA, the CDR3 is TGTGCCAGCAGCTTGGGTGGGAGCCGTTCGTACAATGAGCAGTTCTTC.

CDR3: CASSLGGDYSEQFF. As DNA, the CDR3 is TGTGCCAGCAGCTTAGGGGGGGATTACTCTGAGCAGTTCTTC. The chain joins TRBV7-9 to TRBJ2-1, with a possible D match to TRBD2 (6 bases). The V gene lost 1 base and the J gene lost 9 bases, with 13 bases spanning the gap. Germline V gene data show CDR1 as SEHNR and CDR2 as FQNEAQ (reference sequence). The CDR3 loop spans 14 amino acids.

This clone was picked up many times. The CDR3 loop is CASSQAPLGGDNYNEQFF. CDR3 bases: TGCGCCAGCAGCCAAGCCCCTCTAGGGGGGGATAACTACAATGAGCAGTTCTTC. The chain carries TRBV4-3 and TRBJ2-1; the D gene is possibly TRBD2 (7 bases). The CDR3 is 18 residues long. The germline V gene encodes CDR1 LGHNA and CDR2 YSLEER. Trimming took off 1 base at V and 3 bases at J, with 19 bases between the two ends.

The CDR3 here is CASKGPGLESDTQYF. In nucleotides, the CDR3 is TGTGCCAGCAAGGGACCGGGACTAGAATCAGATACGCAGTATTTT. The gene calls are TRBV18 and TRBJ2-3; 8 positions match TRBD2. V trimming: 8 bases; J trimming: 4 bases; junction bases outside the gene matches: 11. The CDR3 is 15 residues long. In germline, CDR1 is KGHSH, CDR2 LQKENI. Full variable domain (outside the CDR3, taken from reference TRBV18 and TRBJ2-3): NAGVMQNPRHLVRRRGQEARLRCSPMKGHSHVYWYRQLPEEGLKFMVYLQKENIIDESGMPKERFSAEFPKEGPSILRIQQVVRGDSAAYFCASKGPGLESDTQYFGPGTRLTVL.

The chain carries TRBV9 and TRBJ1-1, with TRBD1 as a possible D gene (6 bases). V was cut by 3 bases and J by 3 bases, with 9 bases left in between. The CDR3 is 13 residues long. Germline CDR1 reads SGDLS; CDR2 reads YYNGEE. The CDR3 reads CASSARTDTEAFF. The CDR3 bases are TGTGCCAGCAGCGCACGGACAGACACTGAAGCTTTCTTT.

This chain uses TRBV9 with TRBJ2-3, with no clear D. The length of the CDR3 is 16 residues. Trimming removed 0 bases from V and 2 bases from J, with 13 bases in between. From germline, CDR1 is SGDLS and CDR2 YYNGEE. CDR3 region: CASSVVDGGPTDTQYF. CDR3 DNA sequence: TGTGCCAGCAGCGTAGTTGATGGCGGCCCCACAGATACGCAGTATTTT.

The chain couples TRBV6-5 to TRBJ2-3; 7 bases are shared with TRBD2. The CDR3 contains 13 residues. Trimming cost V 4 bases and J 6 bases; bases outside gene matches: 4. The V gene's germline CDR1 is MNHEY and CDR2 SVGAGI. The CDR3 protein is CASSSGSGDTQYF. In nucleotides, the CDR3 is TGTGCCAGCAGTTCGGGTAGCGGGGATACGCAGTATTTT.

This rearrangement joins TRBV18 to TRBJ2-1, with TRBD2 matching 14 bases. This CDR3 is built from 15 residues. Germline CDR1 is KGHSH and CDR2 is LQKENI. The junction had 0 bases not matched to a gene; V was cut back by 4 bases and J by 4 bases. In DNA form, the CDR3 reads TGTGCCAGCTCACGGACTAGCGGGAGGTACAATGAGCAGTTCTTC. Translation gives CASSRTSGRYNEQFF.

A few counts support this clone. The J gene is TRBJ1-2, the V gene TRBV7-2, with D hard to call. This CDR3 has 14 amino acids. Trimming cost V 7 bases and J 3 bases, with 15 bases left between them. The germline V gene encodes CDR1 SGHTA and CDR2 FQGNSA. As DNA, the CDR3 is TGTGCCAGCAAAATATCCTACGGTGACTATGGCTACACCTTC. Its translation is CASKISYGDYGYTF.

This sequence joins TRBV4-1 and TRBJ2-7; weak D call: TRBD1 (6 bases). The CDR3 loop spans 15 amino acids. The V and J ends lost 2 bases and 6 bases respectively, with 17 bases between them. Germline CDR1 and CDR2: MGHRA and YSYEKL. For the CDR3, the DNA is TGCGCCAGCAGCCAAAATTTGGGACACCGCGGCGAGCAGTACTTC. This translates into CASSQNLGHRGEQYF.